This is a list of T cell receptor beta chains from one sample in a study. Clones were sequenced by immunoSEQ multiplex PCR, and TCRdb holds only the in-frame ones, with some missing. The table has 68,000 or so clones, just under 95% seen once; the top ten hold 4% to 4.5%. Material: PBMCs. The receptors derive from a man between 40 and 49 years old with rheumatoid arthritis. CDR3s include the opening cysteine and the closing phenylalanine or tryptophan. A D gene is named only where the DNA matches it firmly. Rows give clone size only sometimes, using once, few, many, or a class for an expanded clone.

D gene	V gene	clone size	J gene	CDR3 protein	CDR3 DNA
TRBD2	TRBV18	.	TRBJ2-7	CASSERRGASEQYF	TGTGCCAGCTCTGAACGGCGGGGGGCCAGCGAGCAGTACTTC
.	TRBV10-1	.	TRBJ2-5	CASSDPQGTQYF	TGCGCCAGCAGTGACCCGCAGGGGACCCAGTACTTC
.	TRBV5-6	.	TRBJ1-5	CASSWGRGWGNQPQHF	TGTGCCAGCAGCTGGGGCAGGGGATGGGGCAATCAGCCCCAGCATTTT
.	TRBV20-1	.	TRBJ1-2	CSAPANYGYTF	TGCAGTGCCCCCGCTAACTATGGCTACACCTTC
.	TRBV5-1	.	TRBJ2-1	CASSLRGASYNEQFF	TGCGCCAGCAGCTTGCGGGGGGCCTCCTACAATGAGCAGTTCTTC
TRBD1	TRBV6-1	.	TRBJ1-5	CASSERTGRNQPQHF	TGTGCCAGCAGTGAAAGGACAGGGCGCAATCAGCCCCAGCATTTT
TRBD1	TRBV27	.	TRBJ2-7	CASRVIQGANEQYF	TGTGCCAGCAGGGTCATCCAGGGGGCCAACGAGCAGTACTTC
TRBD1	TRBV27	.	TRBJ1-2	CASSLFQGAIGYTF	TGTGCCAGCAGTTTATTTCAGGGGGCTATTGGCTACACCTTC
.	TRBV7-3	.	TRBJ2-5	CASSYLYGETQYF	TGTGCCAGCAGCTACCTTTACGGAGAGACCCAGTACTTC
TRBD1	TRBV6-4	.	TRBJ2-1	CASSGQGAGEQFF	TGTGCCAGCAGTGGACAGGGGGCGGGTGAGCAGTTCTTC
.	TRBV5-6	.	TRBJ2-6	CASKAGANVLTF	TGTGCCAGCAAAGCTGGGGCCAACGTCCTGACTTTC
.	TRBV2	.	TRBJ2-5	CASSEGIQETQYF	TGTGCCAGCAGTGAGGGAATCCAAGAGACCCAGTACTTC
.	TRBV7-9	once	TRBJ1-1	CASSFGQLNTEAFF	TGTGCCAGCAGCTTTGGGCAGTTGAACACTGAAGCTTTCTTT
TRBD2	TRBV6-5	.	TRBJ2-7	CASSLRTSGSWEQYF	TGTGCCAGCAGTTTAAGGACTAGCGGGAGCTGGGAGCAGTACTTC
TRBD1	TRBV7-6	.	TRBJ1-1	CASSPLGGGLTEAFF	TGTGCCAGCAGCCCTCTTGGAGGGGGCCTTACTGAAGCTTTCTTT
TRBD1	TRBV4-1	.	TRBJ1-6	CASSLGTGGKGYSPLHF	TGCGCCAGCAGCCTTGGGACAGGGGGCAAGGGCTACTCACCCCTCCACTTT
.	TRBV6-5	.	TRBJ1-6	CASHLSYNSPLHF	TGTGCCAGCCATCTCTCCTATAATTCACCCCTCCACTTT
.	TRBV4-3	.	TRBJ1-1	CASSQDPGRTTEAFF	TGCGCCAGCAGCCAAGATCCAGGCAGGACCACTGAAGCTTTCTTT
.	TRBV9	.	TRBJ1-4	CASSVEGPNEKLFF	TGTGCCAGCAGCGTAGAGGGTCCGAATGAAAAACTGTTTTTT
.	TRBV6-4	.	TRBJ2-1	CASSYRPISGSPPFF	TGTGCCAGCAGCTATCGTCCCATTTCGGGGAGCCCACCGTTCTTC
.	TRBV7-9	.	TRBJ2-3	CASTHPGPSTDTQYF	TGTGCCAGCACCCACCCGGGCCCTAGCACAGATACGCAGTATTTT
.	TRBV7-9	.	TRBJ2-3	CASSLSQGTFTDTQYF	TGTGCCAGCAGCTTAAGCCAGGGGACTTTCACAGATACGCAGTATTTT
TRBD1	TRBV5-6	.	TRBJ2-7	CASSWPGQGSFEQYF	TGTGCCAGCAGCTGGCCGGGACAGGGTTCCTTCGAGCAGTACTTC
TRBD1	TRBV5-1	.	TRBJ1-1	CASTGTGETEAFF	TGCGCCAGCACCGGGACAGGGGAAACTGAAGCTTTCTTT
.	TRBV7-2	.	TRBJ1-6	CASSLVADRLMRSSPLHF	TGTGCCAGCAGCTTAGTTGCCGACAGACTTATGAGATCTTCACCCCTCCACTTT
.	TRBV28	.	TRBJ1-6	CASSSLTGGNSPLHF	TGTGCCAGCAGTTCCCTAACGGGGGGTAATTCACCCCTCCACTTT
TRBD1	TRBV27	.	TRBJ2-7	CASSFYGTGAGEQYF	TGTGCCAGCAGTTTCTATGGGACAGGGGCAGGGGAGCAGTACTTC
.	TRBV10-1	once	TRBJ1-1	CASSDGGAGTEAFF	TGCGCCAGCAGTGACGGGGGCGCGGGGACTGAAGCTTTCTTT
.	TRBV6-5	once	TRBJ1-3	CASSYSEGRKDTIYF	TGTGCCAGCAGTTACTCAGAGGGGCGTAAGGACACCATATATTTT
.	TRBV7-2	.	TRBJ2-1	CASSLVSTSTSYNEQFF	TGTGCCAGCAGCTTAGTCAGTACTAGCACTTCCTACAATGAGCAGTTCTTC
TRBD1	TRBV12-5	.	TRBJ1-1	CASGSGQAKWDTEAFF	TGTGCTAGTGGTTCAGGACAGGCGAAGTGGGACACTGAAGCTTTCTTT
.	TRBV3-1/TRBV3-2	.	TRBJ2-3	CASSHSQGYTQYF	TGTGCCAGCAGCCACTCACAGGGCTATACGCAGTATTTT
.	TRBV13	.	TRBJ1-6	CASSLRGSRGALHF	TGTGCCAGCAGCTTACGGGGTTCCCGTGGAGCCCTCCACTTT
TRBD1	TRBV6-2/TRBV6-3	.	TRBJ1-2	CASSSPGTGGGYGYTF	TGTGCCAGCAGTTCCCCCGGGACAGGGGGCGGCTATGGCTACACCTTC
.	TRBV7-9	.	TRBJ2-3	CASSPWAGTDTQYF	TGTGCCAGCAGCCCTTGGGCCGGCACAGATACGCAGTATTTT
.	TRBV29-1	.	TRBJ2-1	CSVEESYNEQFF	TGCAGCGTTGAGGAATCCTACAATGAGCAGTTCTTC
TRBD1	TRBV5-1	.	TRBJ1-3	CASSWGQGASGNTIYF	TGCGCCAGCAGCTGGGGACAGGGGGCTTCTGGAAACACCATATATTTT
.	TRBV5-1	.	TRBJ1-4	CASSLSGTSTNEKLFF	TGCGCCAGCAGCTTATCTGGGACTTCAACTAATGAAAAACTGTTTTTT
.	TRBV19	once	TRBJ1-2	CASSGRVGGYTF	TGTGCCAGTAGTGGCAGGGTGGGTGGCTACACCTTC
TRBD1	TRBV28	few	TRBJ1-1	CASQLDRGRTEAFF	TGTGCCAGCCAACTGGACAGGGGGCGGACTGAAGCTTTCTTT
TRBD2	TRBV24-1	once	TRBJ2-1	CATSVLAGGPGEQFF	TGTGCCACCAGTGTACTAGCGGGAGGGCCGGGTGAGCAGTTCTTC
.	TRBV3-1/TRBV3-2	.	TRBJ2-5	CASSPLSETQYF	TGTGCCAGCAGCCCCCTTTCAGAGACCCAGTACTTC
.	TRBV9	.	TRBJ1-4	CASSTTGEKLFF	TGTGCCAGCAGCACTACAGGGGAAAAACTGTTTTTT
TRBD1	TRBV6-5	.	TRBJ1-4	CASSPGQFNEKLFF	TGTGCCAGCAGTCCGGGACAGTTTAATGAAAAACTGTTTTTT
.	TRBV3-1/TRBV3-2	.	TRBJ1-2	CASSQVQGGYTF	TGTGCCAGCAGCCAGGTTCAAGGGGGCTACACCTTC
.	TRBV28	.	TRBJ1-5	CASSTRRDNQPQHF	TGTGCCAGCAGTACGAGACGCGACAATCAGCCCCAGCATTTT
.	TRBV7-9	.	TRBJ1-1	CASSLVFGGGTEAFF	TGTGCCAGCAGCTTAGTCTTCGGCGGGGGCACTGAAGCTTTCTTT